This TCR beta chain was obtained from a study of metastatic and nonmetastatic thyroid tumors (dated by TCRdb to 2020 to 2022). About the study as a whole: Repertoires from peripheral blood and from tumor or nodule tissue samples of malignant and benign thyroid patients were compared. Summary of the overall study and its limitations: In both blood and tumor samples, malignant tumors were reported to have significantly higher TCR beta diversity than benign nodules.

Library construction relied on PCR. The sample was run on an Illumina HiSeq 4000. High-throughput sequencing was used to profile the CDR3 region of the TCR beta-chain in every patient. Concerning the study's data processing: The researchers built a classifier to tell apart papillary thyroid cancer patients with distant metastasis, based on CDR3 differences among clinicopathological groups. Repertoire diversity was assessed with the Shannon index, and tumor-blood repertoire similarity with the Morisita-Horn index. Through fastp at Q25 and MiXCR, TCRdb rebuilt clones from the public reads, retaining in-frame beta chains. The V and J calls follow TCRdb's processing rather than the paper's. The table for this sample lists 15,000 to 17,000 clones; around 3.8% of them were counted only once. The ten largest clones capture around 22% of the sample. None of the patients had been given any treatment before thyroid surgery. Using T-cell receptor beta sequencing, the researchers looked back retrospectively at clinical samples from patients, gathered between about 2011 and 2019.

The CDR3 starts with the cysteine, ends with the phenylalanine, and has 17 residues. The DNA shown is the 51-base CDR3, in frame from base 1. The junction shows trimming of 3 bases on V and 0 bases on J, plus 17 bases between the germline ends. Reading the germline V gene (reference sequence) gives CDR1 LNHDA and CDR2 SQIVND. Relative to its sample, this clone is large (0.1 to 1%). Its antigen remains undetermined. It has no much larger one-base neighbor in the sample; base qualities were not kept. Sequencing was carried out using tumor tissue. The chain couples TRBV19 to TRBJ1-2; no D gene can be assigned with confidence. This TCR derives from a female donor with papillary thyroid cancer or a benign thyroid nodule (not recorded which). Some clones in this sample may be carry-over from other donors' samples. The nucleotide sequence is given as TGTGCCAGTAGTATCCTGGGGAACCGACTAACTAACTATGGCTACACCTTC. Translated, it reads CASSILGNRLTNYGYTF.